This T cell receptor beta chain derives from a study of blood T cell repertoires in COVID-19. For the study at large: The United States, Italy and Spain were the sources of the acute and convalescent COVID-19 samples.

Per the original data handling: Using reference gene primer amplification, nucleated cell counts were estimated. The method was immunoSEQ multiplex PCR; TCRdb's version includes in-frame clones alone and lacks a portion of them. Clone size and the V and J calls come from that table; the DNA yielded D and trimming. Of 150,000 or so clones in the sample, more than 70% were seen once. The CDR3 contains 15 residues. Germline-derived CDR1 and CDR2 are SGHDN and FVKESK. V gave up 4 bases and J gave up 0 bases; unmatched junction bases: 6. Material for sequencing was peripheral blood. The chain recombines TRBV14 with TRBJ2-7; the match to TRBD1 covers 7 bases. The receptor comes from a man aged 18 to 30 with active or convalescent COVID-19. DNA for the CDR3: TGTGCCAGCAGCCTCCTCCCAGGGGGCTCCTACGAGCAGTACTTC. Translated, it gives CASSLLPGGSYEQYF.